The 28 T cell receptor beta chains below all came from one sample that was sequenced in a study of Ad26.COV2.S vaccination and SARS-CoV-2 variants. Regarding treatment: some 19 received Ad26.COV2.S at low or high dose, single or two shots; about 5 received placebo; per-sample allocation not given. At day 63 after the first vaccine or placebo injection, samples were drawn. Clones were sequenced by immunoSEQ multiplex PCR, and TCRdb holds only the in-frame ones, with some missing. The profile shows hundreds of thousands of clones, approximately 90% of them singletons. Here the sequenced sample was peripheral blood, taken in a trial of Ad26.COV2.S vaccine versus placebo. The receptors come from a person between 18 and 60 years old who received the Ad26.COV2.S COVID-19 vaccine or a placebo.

This CDR3 is CAYEAGFGDNSPLHF. The CDR3 nucleotides read TGTGCCTACGAGGCGGGGTTTGGGGATAATTCACCCCTCCACTTT. The rearrangement uses TRBV30 and TRBJ1-6; D remains unclear. This CDR3 has 15 amino acids. V gave up 7 bases and J gave up 5 bases, with 18 bases separating them. In germline, CDR1 is GTSNPN, CDR2 SVGIG (reference sequence).

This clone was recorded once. The CDR3 loop is CASSSRLLLAGPTDTQYF. The CDR3 DNA is TGTGCCAGCAGCTCCCGATTACTTCTAGCGGGTCCCACAGATACGCAGTATTTT. J is TRBJ2-3 and V is TRBV7-8; 8 bases line up with TRBD2. V shed 4 bases and J 2 bases; nucleotides not matched to a gene: 14. This CDR3 has 18 residues. Germline V gene sequence: CDR1 SGHVS, CDR2 FQNEAQ.

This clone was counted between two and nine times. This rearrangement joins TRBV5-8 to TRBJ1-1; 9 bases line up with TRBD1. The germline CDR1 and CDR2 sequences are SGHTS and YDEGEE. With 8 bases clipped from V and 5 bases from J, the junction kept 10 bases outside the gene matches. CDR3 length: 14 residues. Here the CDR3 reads CASGDRVKGTEAFF. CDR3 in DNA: TGTGCCAGTGGGGACAGGGTAAAGGGGACTGAAGCTTTCTTT. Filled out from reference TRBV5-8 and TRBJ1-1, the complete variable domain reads EAGVTQSPTHLIKTRGQQATLRCSPISGHTSVYWYQQALGLGLQFLLWYDEGEERNRGNFPPRFSGRQFPNYSSELNVNALELEDSALYLCASGDRVKGTEAFFGQGTRLTVV.

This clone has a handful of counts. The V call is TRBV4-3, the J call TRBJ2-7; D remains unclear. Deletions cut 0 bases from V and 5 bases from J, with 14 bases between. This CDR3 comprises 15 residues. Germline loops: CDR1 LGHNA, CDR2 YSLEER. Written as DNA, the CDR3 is TGCGCCAGCAGCCAAGATTCATATGGGCAGGACGAGCAGTACTTC. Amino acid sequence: CASSQDSYGQDEQYF.

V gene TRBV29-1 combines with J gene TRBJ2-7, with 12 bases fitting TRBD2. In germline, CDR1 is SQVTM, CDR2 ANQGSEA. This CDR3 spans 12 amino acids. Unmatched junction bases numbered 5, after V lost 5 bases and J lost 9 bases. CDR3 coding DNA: TGCAGCGTTCTAGCGGGAGGGCCGGTGCAGTACTTC. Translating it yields CSVLAGGPVQYF.

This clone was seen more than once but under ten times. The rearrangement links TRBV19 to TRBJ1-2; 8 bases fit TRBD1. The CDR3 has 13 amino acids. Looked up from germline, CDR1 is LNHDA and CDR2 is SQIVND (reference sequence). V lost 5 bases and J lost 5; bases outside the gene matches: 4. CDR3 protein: CASSARQGYGYTF. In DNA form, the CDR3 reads TGTGCCAGTAGTGCTCGACAGGGGTATGGCTACACCTTC.

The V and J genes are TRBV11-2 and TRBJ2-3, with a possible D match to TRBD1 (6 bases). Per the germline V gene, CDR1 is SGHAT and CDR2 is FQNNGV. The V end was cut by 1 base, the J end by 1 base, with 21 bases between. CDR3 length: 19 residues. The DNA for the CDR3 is TGTGCCAGCAGCTTAGGGTTTTCATCGAGAGGGGGTGGCACAGATACGCAGTATTTT. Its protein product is CASSLGFSSRGGGTDTQYF.

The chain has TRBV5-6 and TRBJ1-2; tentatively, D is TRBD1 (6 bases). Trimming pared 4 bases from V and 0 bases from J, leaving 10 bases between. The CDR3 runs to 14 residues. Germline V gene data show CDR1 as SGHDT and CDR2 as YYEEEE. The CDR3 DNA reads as TGTGCCAGCAGCCGCGGACAGACTAACTATGGCTACACCTTC. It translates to CASSRGQTNYGYTF.

The CDR3 is CASSKAGFSGANVLTF. For the CDR3, the DNA is TGTGCCAGTAGTAAGGCCGGATTCTCTGGGGCCAACGTCCTGACTTTC. This chain joins TRBV19 and TRBJ2-6; D remains unclear. The germline V and J ends were trimmed by 4 bases and 0 bases, with 10 bases remaining between them. The CDR3 length is 16 residues. CDR1 and CDR2 (germline): LNHDA, SQIVND (reference sequence). Full variable domain (remainder filled in from reference TRBV19 and TRBJ2-6): DGGITQSPKYLFRKEGQNVTLSCEQNLNHDAMYWYRQDPGQGLRLIYYSQIVNDFQKGDIAEGYSVSREKKESFPLTVTSAQKNPTAFYLCASSKAGFSGANVLTFGAGSRLTVL.

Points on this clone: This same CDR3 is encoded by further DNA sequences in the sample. The CDR3 sequence: CASSVEADSGNTIYF. For the CDR3, the DNA is TGTGCCAGCAGCGTAGAGGCAGACTCTGGAAACACCATATATTTT. The J gene is TRBJ1-3, the V gene TRBV9; no reliable D call. Looked up from germline, CDR1 is SGDLS and CDR2 is YYNGEE. The ends were cut back, 0 bases at V and 0 bases at J, with 7 bases in the middle. CDR3 length: 15 amino acids.

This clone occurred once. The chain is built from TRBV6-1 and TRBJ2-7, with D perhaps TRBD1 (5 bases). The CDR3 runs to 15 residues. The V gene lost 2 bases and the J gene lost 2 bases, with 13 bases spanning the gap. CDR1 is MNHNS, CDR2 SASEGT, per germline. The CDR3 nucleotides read TGTGCCAGCAGTGAAATCGGTCAGGGCCCCTACGAGCAGTACTTC. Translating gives CASSEIGQGPYEQYF.

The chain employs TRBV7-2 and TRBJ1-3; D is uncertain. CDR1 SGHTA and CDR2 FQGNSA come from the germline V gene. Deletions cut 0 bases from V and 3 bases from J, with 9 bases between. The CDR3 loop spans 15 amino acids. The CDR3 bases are TGTGCCAGCAGCTTAGCTGCCGGGAATGGAAACACCATATATTTT. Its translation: CASSLAAGNGNTIYF.

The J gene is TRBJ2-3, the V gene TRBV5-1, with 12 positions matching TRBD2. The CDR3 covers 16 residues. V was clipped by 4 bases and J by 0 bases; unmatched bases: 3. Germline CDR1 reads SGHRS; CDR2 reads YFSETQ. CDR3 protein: CASSLTSGRSTDTQYF. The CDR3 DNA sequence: TGCGCCAGCAGCCTCACTAGCGGGAGGAGCACAGATACGCAGTATTTT. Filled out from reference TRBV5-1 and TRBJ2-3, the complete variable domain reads KAGVTQTPRYLIKTRGQQVTLSCSPISGHRSVSWYQQTPGQGLQFLFEYFSETQRNKGNFPGRFSGRQFSNSRSEMNVSTLELGDSALYLCASSLTSGRSTDTQYFGPGTRLTVL.

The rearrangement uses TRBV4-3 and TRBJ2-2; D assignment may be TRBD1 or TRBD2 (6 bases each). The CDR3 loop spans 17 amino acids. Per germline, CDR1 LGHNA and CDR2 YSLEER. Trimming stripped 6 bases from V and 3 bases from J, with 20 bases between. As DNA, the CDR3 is TGCGCCAGCAGTCACCCACTAGGAGGGGGACACACCGGGGAGCTGTTTTTT. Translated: CASSHPLGGGHTGELFF.

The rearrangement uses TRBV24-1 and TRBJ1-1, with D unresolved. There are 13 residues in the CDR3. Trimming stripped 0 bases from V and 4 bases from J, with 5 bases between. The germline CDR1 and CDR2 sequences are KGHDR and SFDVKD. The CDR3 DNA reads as TGTGCCACCAGTGATTTGCCGTTCACTGAAGCTTTCTTT. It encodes CATSDLPFTEAFF.

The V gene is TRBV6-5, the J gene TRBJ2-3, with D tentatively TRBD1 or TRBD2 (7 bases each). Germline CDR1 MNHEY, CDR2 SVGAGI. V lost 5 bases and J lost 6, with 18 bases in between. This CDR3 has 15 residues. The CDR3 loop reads CASSKTGAGVDTQYF. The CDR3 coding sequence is TGTGCCAGCAGTAAAACAGGGGCGGGAGTGGATACGCAGTATTTT.

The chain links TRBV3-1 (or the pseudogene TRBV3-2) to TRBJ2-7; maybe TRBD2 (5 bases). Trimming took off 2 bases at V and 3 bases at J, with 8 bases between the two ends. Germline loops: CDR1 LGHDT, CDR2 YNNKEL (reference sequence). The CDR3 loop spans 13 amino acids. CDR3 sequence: CASSQTGYYEQYF. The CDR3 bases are TGTGCCAGCAGCCAAACGGGGTACTACGAGCAGTACTTC.

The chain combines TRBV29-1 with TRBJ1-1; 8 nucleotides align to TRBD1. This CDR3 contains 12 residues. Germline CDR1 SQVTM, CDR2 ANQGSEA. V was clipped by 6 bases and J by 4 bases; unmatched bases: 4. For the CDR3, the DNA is TGCAGCGTGAGCAGGGGGCCCACTGAAGCTTTCTTT. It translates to CSVSRGPTEAFF.

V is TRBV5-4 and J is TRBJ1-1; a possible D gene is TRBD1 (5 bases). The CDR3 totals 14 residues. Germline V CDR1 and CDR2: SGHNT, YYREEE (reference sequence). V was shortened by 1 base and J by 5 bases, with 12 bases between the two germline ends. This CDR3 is CASSLRGRGTEAFF. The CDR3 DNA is TGTGCCAGCAGCTTGAGGGGAAGGGGAACTGAAGCTTTCTTT.

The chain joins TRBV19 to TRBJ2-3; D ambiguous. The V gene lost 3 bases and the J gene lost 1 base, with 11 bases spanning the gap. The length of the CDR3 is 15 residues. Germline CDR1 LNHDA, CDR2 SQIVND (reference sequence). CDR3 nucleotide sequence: TGTGCCAGTAGTATTCTCGCGGCGGGCACAGATACGCAGTATTTT. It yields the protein CASSILAAGTDTQYF. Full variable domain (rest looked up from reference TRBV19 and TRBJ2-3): DGGITQSPKYLFRKEGQNVTLSCEQNLNHDAMYWYRQDPGQGLRLIYYSQIVNDFQKGDIAEGYSVSREKKESFPLTVTSAQKNPTAFYLCASSILAAGTDTQYFGPGTRLTVL.

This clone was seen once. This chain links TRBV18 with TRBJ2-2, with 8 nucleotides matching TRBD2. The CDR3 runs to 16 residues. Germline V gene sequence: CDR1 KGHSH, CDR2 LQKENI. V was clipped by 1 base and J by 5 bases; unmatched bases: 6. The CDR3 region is CASSPRYQRETGELFF. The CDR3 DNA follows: TGTGCCAGCTCACCACGGTACCAGCGGGAGACCGGGGAGCTGTTTTTT.

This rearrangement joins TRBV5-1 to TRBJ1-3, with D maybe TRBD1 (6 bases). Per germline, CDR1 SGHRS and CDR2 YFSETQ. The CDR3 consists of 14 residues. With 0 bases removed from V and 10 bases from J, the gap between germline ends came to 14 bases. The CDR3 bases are TGCGCCAGCAGCTTGGACAGGGATCATTGGACCATATATTTT. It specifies CASSLDRDHWTIYF.

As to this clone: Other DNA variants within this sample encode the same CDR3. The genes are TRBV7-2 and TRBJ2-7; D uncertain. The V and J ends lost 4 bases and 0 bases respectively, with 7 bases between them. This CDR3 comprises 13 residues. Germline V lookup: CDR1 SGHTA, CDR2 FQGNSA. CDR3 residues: CASSSRDSYEQYF. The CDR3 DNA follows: TGTGCCAGCAGCTCTAGGGACTCCTACGAGCAGTACTTC.

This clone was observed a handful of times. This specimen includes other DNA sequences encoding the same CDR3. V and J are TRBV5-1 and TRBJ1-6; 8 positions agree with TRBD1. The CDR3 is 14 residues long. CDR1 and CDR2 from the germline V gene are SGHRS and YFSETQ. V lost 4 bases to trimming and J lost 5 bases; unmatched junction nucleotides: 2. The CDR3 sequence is CASSRGQDNSPLHF. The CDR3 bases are TGCGCCAGCAGCCGGGGACAGGATAATTCACCCCTCCACTTT.

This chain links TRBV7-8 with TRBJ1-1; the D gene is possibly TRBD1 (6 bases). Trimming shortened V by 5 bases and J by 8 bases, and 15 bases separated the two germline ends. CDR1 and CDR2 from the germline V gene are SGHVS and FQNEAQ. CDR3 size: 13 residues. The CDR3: CASSPRGIYEAFF. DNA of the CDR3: TGTGCCAGCAGCCCCAGGGGAATATACGAAGCTTTCTTT.

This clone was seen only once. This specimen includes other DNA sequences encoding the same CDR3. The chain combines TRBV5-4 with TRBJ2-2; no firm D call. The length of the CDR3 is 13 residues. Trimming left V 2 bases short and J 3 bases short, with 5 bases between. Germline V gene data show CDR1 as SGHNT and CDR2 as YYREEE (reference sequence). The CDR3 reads CASSFGYTGELFF. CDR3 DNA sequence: TGTGCCAGCAGCTTTGGTTACACCGGGGAGCTGTTTTTT.

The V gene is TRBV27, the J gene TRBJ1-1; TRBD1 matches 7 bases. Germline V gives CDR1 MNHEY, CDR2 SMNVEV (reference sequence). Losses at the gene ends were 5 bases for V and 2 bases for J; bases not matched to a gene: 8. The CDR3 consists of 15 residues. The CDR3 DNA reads TGTGCCAGCAGTCAAGGGGGCGGGGCAAACACTGAAGCTTTCTTT. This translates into CASSQGGGANTEAFF.

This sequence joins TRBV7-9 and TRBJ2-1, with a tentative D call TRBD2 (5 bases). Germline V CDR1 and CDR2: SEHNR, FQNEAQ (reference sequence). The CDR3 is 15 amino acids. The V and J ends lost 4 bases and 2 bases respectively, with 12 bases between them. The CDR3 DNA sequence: TGTGCCAGCAGCTCGTCCGACGGGGCCTACAATGAGCAGTTCTTC. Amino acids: CASSSSDGAYNEQFF.